This TCR beta chain appears in the sequencing data of a study of T cell changes during pregnancy in multiple sclerosis. CDR3 length: 13 residues. The germline V gene has CDR1 SGHTA and CDR2 FQGNSA. Trimming left V 7 bases short and J 2 bases short, with 6 bases between. Profiled with immunoSEQ multiplex PCR; TCRdb holds only in-frame clones, not every one. The sample carries 15,000 to 20,000 clones, around 90% recorded once. V and J are TRBV7-2 and TRBJ1-6; no clear D gene. The specimen was CD4+ T cells from peripheral blood mononuclear cells, collected in the first trimester of pregnancy. The receptor was isolated from a female donor in good health, enrolled as a control in a pregnancy study. The DNA of the CDR3 is TGTGCCAGCACCGAGACCTATAATTCACCCCTCCACTTT. Protein sequence: CASTETYNSPLHF.